These 29 T cell receptor beta chains originate from one sample sequenced in a study of blood T cell repertoires in COVID-19. Produced via immunoSEQ multiplex PCR; TCRdb's table is partial and in-frame only. The sample lists hundreds of thousands of clones, around nine tenths occurring once. The specimen was peripheral blood. The source is a man between 18 and 35 years old with COVID-19, enrolled during active disease.

The chain combines TRBV19 with TRBJ2-2; D unresolved. Per the germline V gene, CDR1 is LNHDA and CDR2 is SQIVND (reference sequence). This CDR3 is built from 12 residues. V was shortened by 10 bases and J by 7 bases, with 13 bases between the two germline ends. The CDR3 sequence: CATSQNNGELFF. As DNA, the CDR3 is TGTGCCACCAGTCAAAATAACGGGGAGCTGTTTTTT.

This chain joins TRBV9 and TRBJ2-2; TRBD2 is a possible D gene (7 bases). The CDR3 sequence is 16 residues long. V was trimmed by 0 bases and J by 6 bases, leaving 15 bases between them. Germline V gives CDR1 SGDLS, CDR2 YYNGEE. The CDR3 DNA sequence: TGTGCCAGCAGCGTAGCGGCGGGAGAGGGGGCCGGGGAGCTGTTTTTT. The encoded protein is CASSVAAGEGAGELFF. Looking up the rest from reference TRBV9 and TRBJ2-2 gives the full variable domain: DSGVTQTPKHLITATGQRVTLRCSPRSGDLSVYWYQQSLDQGLQFLIQYYNGEERAKGNILERFSAQQFPDLHSELNLSSLELGDSALYFCASSVAAGEGAGELFFGEGSRLTVL.

The gene calls are TRBV9 and TRBJ1-1; D not resolved. Germline V gene sequence: CDR1 SGDLS, CDR2 YYNGEE. V lost 1 base and J lost 0, with 10 bases in between. CDR3 size: 15 residues. CDR3 sequence: CASSVMGGMNTEAFF. For the CDR3, the DNA is TGTGCCAGCAGCGTAATGGGAGGCATGAACACTGAAGCTTTCTTT.

The chain couples TRBV4-1 to TRBJ2-2; 12 nucleotides line up with TRBD2. Trimming at V came to 4 bases and at J to 6 bases, leaving 3 bases not matched to a gene. This CDR3 contains 15 residues. Germline lookup yields CDR1 MGHRA and CDR2 YSYEKL. CDR3 nucleotide sequence: TGCGCCAGCAGCCTGGGACTAGCGGGCGCCGGGGAGCTGTTTTTT. Amino acids: CASSLGLAGAGELFF.

This chain connects TRBV27 to TRBJ2-7; no definite D call. CDR3 length equals 15 residues. Per germline, CDR1 MNHEY and CDR2 SMNVEV (reference sequence). V lost 5 bases, J lost 5 bases, and 19 bases lay in between. CDR3 DNA: TGTGCCAGCAGTCCGTCCTCACCCCCAAGCGACGAGCAGTACTTC. It translates to CASSPSSPPSDEQYF.

The chain recombines TRBV3-1 (or the pseudogene TRBV3-2) with TRBJ1-2, with D possibly TRBD1 on 6 matching bases. Trimming stripped 1 base from V and 8 bases from J, with 8 bases between. Germline assignment: CDR1 LGHDT and CDR2 YNNKEL (reference sequence). The length of the CDR3 is 12 residues. The CDR3 reads CASSQARGGYTF. DNA of the CDR3: TGTGCCAGCAGCCAAGCAAGGGGGGGCTACACCTTC.

This chain joins TRBV24-1 and TRBJ2-1; tentative D call: TRBD2 (6 bases). CDR3 length: 15 amino acids. CDR1 and CDR2 from the germline V gene are KGHDR and SFDVKD. Trimming left V 3 bases short and J 8 bases short, with 16 bases between. The CDR3 protein is CATSDRSGSRDEQFF. In DNA, the CDR3 is TGTGCCACCAGTGATAGGTCCGGGAGCCGCGATGAGCAGTTCTTC.

CDR3: CASRGTGTTNEKLFF. For the CDR3, the DNA is TGTGCCAGCAGGGGGACAGGGACAACTAATGAAAAACTGTTTTTT. The chain is built from TRBV2 and TRBJ1-4; 9 positions agree with TRBD1. CDR3 length: 15 residues. Germline CDR1 is SNHLY and CDR2 is FYNNEI. The V segment lost 6 bases and the J segment 0 bases; nucleotides outside the gene matches: 2.

The chain recombines TRBV4-1 with TRBJ2-7; D is perhaps TRBD1 (5 bases). The length of the CDR3 is 16 residues. V shed 6 bases and J shed 0 bases, with 18 bases lying between them. Germline CDR1 MGHRA, CDR2 YSYEKL. The CDR3 bases are TGCGCCAGCAGGCAATTCGACAGAATATACTCCTACGAGCAGTACTTC. Its protein is CASRQFDRIYSYEQYF.

The chain combines TRBV2 with TRBJ1-5, with D perhaps TRBD1 (6 bases). The ends were cut back, 4 bases at V and 3 bases at J, with 7 bases in the middle. The V gene's germline CDR1 is SNHLY and CDR2 FYNNEI. The CDR3 extends over 13 amino acids. The CDR3 sequence: CASSAGDNQPQHF. The CDR3 DNA follows: TGTGCCAGCAGTGCAGGGGACAATCAGCCCCAGCATTTT.

V and J are TRBV6-5 and TRBJ1-2; possibly TRBD1 for D (6 bases). The CDR3 covers 13 residues. The V gene lost 4 bases and the J gene lost 4 bases, with 10 bases spanning the gap. Germline V gene lookup returns CDR1 MNHEY and CDR2 SVGAGI. In DNA form, the CDR3 reads TGTGCCAGCAGTTCCGACAGGAGCTATGGCTACACCTTC. Translated: CASSSDRSYGYTF.

J is TRBJ2-3 and V is TRBV4-1; 9 bases are shared with TRBD2. There are 15 residues in the CDR3. Germline lookup yields CDR1 MGHRA and CDR2 YSYEKL. The V segment lost 1 base and the J segment 6 bases; nucleotides outside the gene matches: 5. CDR3 DNA: TGCGCCAGCAGCCAAGCAGCGGGAGGTTGGGATACGCAGTATTTT. This encodes CASSQAAGGWDTQYF.

The chain has TRBV5-1 and TRBJ2-1, with 7 bases lining up with TRBD1. CDR3 size: 14 residues. With V trimmed by 0 bases and J by 7 bases, 4 bases remained unmatched. Germline V lookup: CDR1 SGHRS, CDR2 YFSETQ. CDR3 protein: CASSLVGGLNEQFF. In nucleotides, the CDR3 is TGCGCCAGCAGCTTGGTAGGGGGCCTGAATGAGCAGTTCTTC. The variable domain in full, with the rest retrieved from reference TRBV5-1 and TRBJ2-1, is KAGVTQTPRYLIKTRGQQVTLSCSPISGHRSVSWYQQTPGQGLQFLFEYFSETQRNKGNFPGRFSGRQFSNSRSEMNVSTLELGDSALYLCASSLVGGLNEQFFGPGTRLTVL.

This clone appeared a single time. V gene TRBV6-5 combines with J gene TRBJ1-1; D is undetermined. The germline V gene encodes CDR1 MNHEY and CDR2 SVGAGI. The CDR3 covers 12 residues. V shed 2 bases and J shed 10 bases, with 11 bases lying between them. DNA of the CDR3: TGTGCCAGCAGTTACGGGTCCGCGGGAGCTTTCTTT. It yields the protein CASSYGSAGAFF.

The rearrangement joins TRBV14 to TRBJ2-2; D gene unclear. V shed 0 bases and J shed 9 bases, with 8 bases lying between them. The CDR3 length is 13 residues. Germline values: CDR1 SGHDN, CDR2 FVKESK. CDR3 sequence (DNA): TGTGCCAGCAGCCAAGATTATTCCCGGGAGCTGTTTTTT. Residues: CASSQDYSRELFF.

The rearrangement links TRBV7-9 to TRBJ1-4, with D possibly being TRBD1 (5 bases). V was pared by 5 bases and J by 5 bases, with 9 bases between. The CDR3 runs 13 residues. The germline gives CDR1 SEHNR, CDR2 FQNEAQ (reference sequence). The CDR3 nucleotides read TGTGCCAGCAGCCCGCAGGGAAATGAAAAACTGTTTTTT. Its protein is CASSPQGNEKLFF.

V is TRBV27 and J is TRBJ2-7; weak D call: TRBD2 (6 bases). Trimming pared 6 bases from V and 5 bases from J, leaving 20 bases between. Germline V gene lookup returns CDR1 MNHEY and CDR2 SMNVEV (reference sequence). The CDR3 is 15 amino acids. DNA of the CDR3: TGTGCCAGCAGCCCCCTCCCCGGGAGAGTCGACGAGCAGTACTTC. Its protein is CASSPLPGRVDEQYF.

V usage is TRBV5-1 and J usage is TRBJ2-2; possible D gene TRBD1, 5 bases. The germline V gene has CDR1 SGHRS and CDR2 YFSETQ. The ends were cut back, 1 base at V and 5 bases at J, with 12 bases in the middle. The CDR3 is 15 residues long. In DNA form, the CDR3 reads TGCGCCAGCAGCTTGCTAGGGGTCGAGACCGGGGAGCTGTTTTTT. Its translation: CASSLLGVETGELFF. The full variable domain, its missing parts supplied by reference TRBV5-1 and TRBJ2-2, is KAGVTQTPRYLIKTRGQQVTLSCSPISGHRSVSWYQQTPGQGLQFLFEYFSETQRNKGNFPGRFSGRQFSNSRSEMNVSTLELGDSALYLCASSLLGVETGELFFGEGSRLTVL.

V is TRBV7-6 and J is TRBJ2-7; D is possibly TRBD2 (6 bases). The CDR3 consists of 14 residues. CDR1 is SGHVS and CDR2 is FNYEAQ in the germline V gene. Trimming removed 0 bases from V and 6 bases from J, with 12 bases in between. CDR3 region: CASSLAGSGSEQYF. DNA of the CDR3: TGTGCCAGCAGCTTAGCGGGGTCCGGGAGCGAGCAGTACTTC.

The rearrangement uses TRBV7-3 and TRBJ2-1; 8 bases map to TRBD1. V was pared by 5 bases and J by 4 bases, with 13 bases of the junction left unmatched. This CDR3 has 17 amino acids. The V gene's germline CDR1 is SGHTA and CDR2 FQGTGA. The CDR3 bases are TGTGCCAGCAGCCGAAGGACAGGGCAAGGATTATACAATGAGCAGTTCTTC. Translation: CASSRRTGQGLYNEQFF.

V gene TRBV15 combines with J gene TRBJ2-2; TRBD2 aligns across 8 bases. The CDR3 is 16 residues long. V was clipped by 0 bases and J by 3 bases; unmatched bases: 3. From germline, CDR1 is LNHNV and CDR2 YYDKDF (reference sequence). The CDR3 region has the DNA TGTGCCACCAGCAGAGACCGAGCGGGAGACACCGGGGAGCTGTTTTTT. Translated, it gives CATSRDRAGDTGELFF.

The chain employs TRBV30 and TRBJ2-7, with 8 bases lining up with TRBD1. V gave up 4 bases and J gave up 0 bases; unmatched junction bases: 14. The CDR3 has 17 residues. CDR1 is GTSNPN and CDR2 is SVGIG in the germline V gene (reference sequence). Written as DNA, the CDR3 is TGTGCCTGGACCGCTCAACAGGGGGAGTGGAGCTCCTACGAGCAGTACTTC. Translating gives CAWTAQQGEWSSYEQYF.

This chain links TRBV7-8 with TRBJ2-5; D remains ambiguous. The length of the CDR3 is 15 residues. CDR1 and CDR2 (germline): SGHVS, FQNEAQ. Trimming stripped 1 base from V and 2 bases from J, with 11 bases between. The DNA for the CDR3 is TGTGCCAGCAGCTTAGTTCCGTCCCTACAAGAGACCCAGTACTTC. Its protein is CASSLVPSLQETQYF.

This chain joins TRBV27 and TRBJ1-5; a weak D match, TRBD1 (5 bases). CDR1 is MNHEY and CDR2 is SMNVEV in the germline V gene (reference sequence). V lost 6 bases and J lost 6, with 12 bases in between. This CDR3 spans 13 amino acids. The CDR3 protein is CASRGEASQPQHF. The CDR3 DNA reads TGTGCCAGCAGAGGGGAGGCAAGTCAGCCCCAGCATTTT.

This chain connects TRBV7-9 to TRBJ2-5; 9 bases agree with TRBD2. Trimming removed 8 bases from V and 4 bases from J; junction bases left unmatched: 14. Germline CDR1 and CDR2: SEHNR and FQNEAQ (reference sequence). The CDR3 has 16 amino acids. CDR3 sequence: CASDHRAAGGGETQYF. The CDR3 DNA reads TGTGCCAGCGACCATCGCGCAGCGGGAGGAGGAGAGACCCAGTACTTC.

This clone came up a few times. V is TRBV15 and J is TRBJ1-5, with D perhaps TRBD1 (5 bases). Per germline, CDR1 LNHNV and CDR2 YYDKDF (reference sequence). V was shortened by 5 bases and J by 5 bases, with 16 bases between the two germline ends. This CDR3 comprises 15 residues. The CDR3 bases are TGTGCCACCAGCTTAGACAGTGGGGCGTATCAGCCCCAGCATTTT. Translating gives CATSLDSGAYQPQHF.

The V and J genes are TRBV2 and TRBJ2-7; 7 bases are a match to TRBD1. CDR1 SNHLY and CDR2 FYNNEI come from the germline V gene. V gave up 3 bases and J gave up 9 bases; unmatched junction bases: 14. The CDR3 runs 15 residues. CDR3 sequence reads: CASSEDTGAAPSQYF. The CDR3 DNA reads as TGTGCCAGCAGTGAGGATACAGGGGCCGCTCCGTCGCAGTACTTC.

V and J are TRBV5-1 and TRBJ2-1, with D possibly matching TRBD2 (5 bases). The CDR3 consists of 14 residues. Germline values: CDR1 SGHRS, CDR2 YFSETQ. V was shortened by 4 bases and J by 6 bases, with 14 bases between the two germline ends. DNA for the CDR3: TGCGCCAGCAGCGACCTAGCAGAAAGCAATGAGCAGTTCTTC. It yields the protein CASSDLAESNEQFF. Variable domain in full (rest from reference TRBV5-1 and TRBJ2-1): KAGVTQTPRYLIKTRGQQVTLSCSPISGHRSVSWYQQTPGQGLQFLFEYFSETQRNKGNFPGRFSGRQFSNSRSEMNVSTLELGDSALYLCASSDLAESNEQFFGPGTRLTVL.

V gene TRBV6-5 combines with J gene TRBJ1-1, with a tentative D call TRBD1 (5 bases). CDR1 and CDR2 from the germline V gene are MNHEY and SVGAGI. V was pared by 6 bases and J by 1 base, with 9 bases between. The CDR3 consists of 13 residues. CDR3 sequence (DNA): TGTGCCAGCAGCGAGACAGAGAACACTGAAGCTTTCTTT. Residues: CASSETENTEAFF.